A selection of T cell receptor beta chains follows, all from one sample in a study of cytomegalovirus exposure and HLA in healthy donors. The assay was immunoSEQ multiplex PCR, and TCRdb's table has in-frame clones only and misses some. The sample yields fewer than 150,000 clones, approximately 71% seen once. Source material: PBMCs. The receptors come from a woman between 45 and 60 years old in good health and CMV-seronegative. Each CDR3 is given with its conserved first and last residue. D genes are given only for firm matches. Part of the rows lack a size; the others show once, few, many or a class for expanded clones.

d_gene	v_gene	abundance	j_gene	len	CDR3nt	CDR3aa
TRBD1	TRBV19	-	TRBJ1-5	13	TGTGCCAGTAACGACAGGGGTAGTCAGCCCCAGCATTTT	CASNDRGSQPQHF
TRBD1	TRBV19	few	TRBJ1-4	16	TGTGCCAGTAGTGCGCAAAGGGACAGGGCAGGGGAAAAACTGTTTTTT	CASSAQRDRAGEKLFF
-	TRBV25-1	-	TRBJ2-7	13	TGTGCCAGCAAGCAGACAGACACCTACGAGCAGTACTTC	CASKQTDTYEQYF
-	TRBV5-1	few	TRBJ2-2	15	TGCGCCAGCAGCTTGGAAGCAGCGTCGATCGGGGAGCTGTTTTTT	CASSLEAASIGELFF
-	TRBV29-1	once	TRBJ2-2	13	TGCAGCGGGACGACAGGAAGCGGCGGGGAGCTGTTTTTT	CSGTTGSGGELFF
TRBD1	TRBV5-4	-	TRBJ2-1	15	TGTGCCAGCAGCAGGGACAGGGGTGCCTACAATGAGCAGTTCTTC	CASSRDRGAYNEQFF
-	TRBV9	-	TRBJ2-7	15	TGTGCCAGCAGCGTAGTAGCGGAGGGGATCTACGAGCAGTACTTC	CASSVVAEGIYEQYF
TRBD1	TRBV7-9	-	TRBJ1-4	15	TGTGCCAGCAGCTCCGACAGGGCGGTTAATGAAAAACTGTTTTTT	CASSSDRAVNEKLFF
-	TRBV29-1	-	TRBJ2-1	12	TGCAGCGTTGATGAGTTGCACAATGAGCAGTTCTTC	CSVDELHNEQFF
-	TRBV30	-	TRBJ1-2	11	TGTGCCTGGAGTCAGGGATGTGGCTACACCTTC	CAWSQGCGYTF
TRBD2	TRBV7-2	-	TRBJ2-7	15	TGTGCCAGCAGCTTAACCAGACTAGCAGGGAACGAGCAGTACTTC	CASSLTRLAGNEQYF
-	TRBV6-5	-	TRBJ1-6	13	TGTGCCAGCAGTTATGGGGCCAATTCACCCCTCCACTTT	CASSYGANSPLHF
TRBD1	TRBV6-6	-	TRBJ1-5	13	TGTGCCACAAAGACAGGGGGCGGTCAGCCCCAGCATTTT	CATKTGGGQPQHF
-	TRBV15	-	TRBJ2-3	15	TGTGCCACCAGCAGAGATAAGGGGAGCACAGATACGCAGTATTTT	CATSRDKGSTDTQYF
TRBD2	TRBV10-1	-	TRBJ2-1	18	TGCGCCAGCAGTCGACTAGCGGGGGACCATCTCTCCTACAATGAGCAGTTCTTC	CASSRLAGDHLSYNEQFF
-	TRBV6-4	-	TRBJ1-5	13	TGTGCCAGCAGTGCTGGGGAGAATCAGCCCCAGCATTTT	CASSAGENQPQHF